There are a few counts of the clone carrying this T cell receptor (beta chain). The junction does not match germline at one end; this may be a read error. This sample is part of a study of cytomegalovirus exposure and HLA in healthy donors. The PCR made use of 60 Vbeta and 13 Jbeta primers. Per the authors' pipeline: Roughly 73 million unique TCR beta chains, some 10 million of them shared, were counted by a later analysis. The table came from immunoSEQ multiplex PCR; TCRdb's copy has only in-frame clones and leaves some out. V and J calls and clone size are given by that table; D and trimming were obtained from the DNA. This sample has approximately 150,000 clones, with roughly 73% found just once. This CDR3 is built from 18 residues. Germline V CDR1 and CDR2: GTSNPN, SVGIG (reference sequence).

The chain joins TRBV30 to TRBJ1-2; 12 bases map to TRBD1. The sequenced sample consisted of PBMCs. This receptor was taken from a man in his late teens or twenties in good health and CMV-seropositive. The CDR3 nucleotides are TGTGCCTGGGGGAATCGTGGGACAGGGGGCCCTTCTGGCTATGGCTACCCCTTC. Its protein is CAWGNRGTGGPSGYGYPF.